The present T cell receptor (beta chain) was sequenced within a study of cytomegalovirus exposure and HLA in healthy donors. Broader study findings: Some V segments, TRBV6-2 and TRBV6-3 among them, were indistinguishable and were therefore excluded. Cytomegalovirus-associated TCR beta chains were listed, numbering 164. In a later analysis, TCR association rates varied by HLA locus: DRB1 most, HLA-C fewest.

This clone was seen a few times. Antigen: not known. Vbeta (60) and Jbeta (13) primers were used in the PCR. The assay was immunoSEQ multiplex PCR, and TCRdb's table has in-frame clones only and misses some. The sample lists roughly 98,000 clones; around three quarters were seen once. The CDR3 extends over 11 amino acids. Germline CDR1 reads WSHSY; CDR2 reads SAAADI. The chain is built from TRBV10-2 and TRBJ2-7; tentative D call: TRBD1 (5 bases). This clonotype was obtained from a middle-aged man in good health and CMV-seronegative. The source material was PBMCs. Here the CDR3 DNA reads TGCAACAGGAGTGCCGGCTACGAGCAGTACTTC. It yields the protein CNRSAGYEQYF.